The clone carrying this T cell receptor beta chain was observed many times. Its cognate antigen is unknown. This entry belongs to a study of identical twins. Study-level findings and limits: There was an excess of low generation probability in the out-of-frame alpha sequences that twins shared.

cDNA carried unique molecular identifiers, and a universal primer site was added by template switching. TCRdb reprocessed the 5' RACE reads via MiXCR and lists one record per CDR3 protein. The sample includes about 470,000 distinct CDR3 sequences, 24% of them seen just once. Trimming took 2 bases from V and 3 from J, leaving 10 bases between them. The CDR3 is made up of 14 amino acids. Germline-derived CDR1 and CDR2 are SGHRS and YFSETQ. In addition, the sample was reused for a study of T cells expressing NK-cell markers.

The V call is TRBV5-1, the J call TRBJ2-3; no definite D call. The TCR originated in a woman under 30 in good health. Sequences were obtained from CD4+ T cells sorted from blood. CDR3 in amino acids: CASSFGSRTDTQYF. The DNA of the CDR3 is TGCGCCAGCAGCTTTGGGTCGCGGACAGATACGCAGTATTTT.